The present T cell receptor (beta chain) was sequenced within a study of T cells in Graves' hyperthyroidism and ophthalmopathy. Study background: At initial diagnosis, before any treatment had begun, peripheral blood was obtained.

Trimming took off 8 bases at V and 6 bases at J, with 19 bases between the two ends. Germline CDR1 and CDR2: MNHNS and SASEGT. This CDR3 has 14 residues. Aged 18 to 65, the patients had hyperthyroidism that was newly diagnosed and had lasted under 2 months. Clinical symptoms, serum thyroxine and TRAb, thyroid ultrasound and orbital computed tomography together formed the diagnostic basis. Amplified regions were TCR beta CDR3 sequences from RNA transcripts. An initial round of RT-PCR targeting the TCR CDR3 relied on the HTBI primer set. One entry per CDR3 protein results from TCRdb running MiXCR on the multiplex PCR reads. The sample contains fewer than 650,000 distinct CDR3 sequences, around 15% of which appear only once. This clonotype was seen a few times.

The sequencing input was blood. The rearrangement uses TRBV6-1 and TRBJ1-1; D is perhaps TRBD1 (5 bases). The receptor was derived from a woman aged 40 to 55 with Graves' hyperthyroidism. CDR3 amino acids: CASSRAGGRAEAFF. In nucleotides, the CDR3 is TGTGCCAGCTCGAGGGCCGGGGGAAGGGCTGAAGCTTTCTTT.